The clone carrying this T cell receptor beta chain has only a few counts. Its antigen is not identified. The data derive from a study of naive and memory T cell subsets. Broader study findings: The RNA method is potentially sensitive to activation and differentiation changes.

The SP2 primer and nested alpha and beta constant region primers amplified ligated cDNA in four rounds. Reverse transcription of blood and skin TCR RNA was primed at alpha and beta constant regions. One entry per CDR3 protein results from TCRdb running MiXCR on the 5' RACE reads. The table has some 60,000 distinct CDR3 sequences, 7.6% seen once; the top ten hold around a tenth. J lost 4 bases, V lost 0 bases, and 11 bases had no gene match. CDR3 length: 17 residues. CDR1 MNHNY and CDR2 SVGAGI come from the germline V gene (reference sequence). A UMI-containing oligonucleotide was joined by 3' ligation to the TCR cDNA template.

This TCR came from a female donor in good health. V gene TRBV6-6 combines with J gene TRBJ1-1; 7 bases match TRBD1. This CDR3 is CASSYSVQGLGTTEAFF. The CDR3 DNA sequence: TGTGCCAGCAGTTACTCGGTACAGGGGCTGGGAACCACTGAAGCTTTCTTT.